This T cell receptor (beta chain) is from a study of shared clonotypes between healthy human individuals. For the study at large: Researchers drew samples from a couple of women and three men aged 18 to 49.

Assay used: immunoSEQ multiplex PCR; TCRdb lists only in-frame clones, some missing. This table has about 1 million clones, around four fifths appearing once. In its sample, this clone was seen once. The CDR3 is 16 amino acids. With 5 bases clipped from V and 4 bases from J, the junction kept 8 bases outside the gene matches. Looked up from germline, CDR1 is SEHNR and CDR2 is FQNEAQ (reference sequence). The TCR sequence derives from a man between 18 and 29 years old in good health. Source material: memory CD4+ T cells sorted from blood. Described subset: CD45RA-negative fraction. The rearrangement joins TRBV7-9 to TRBJ2-1, with 10 bases matching TRBD1. The CDR3 sequence is CASSGDRGSLYNEQFF. DNA for the CDR3: TGTGCCAGCAGCGGGGACAGGGGATCCCTTTACAATGAGCAGTTCTTC.